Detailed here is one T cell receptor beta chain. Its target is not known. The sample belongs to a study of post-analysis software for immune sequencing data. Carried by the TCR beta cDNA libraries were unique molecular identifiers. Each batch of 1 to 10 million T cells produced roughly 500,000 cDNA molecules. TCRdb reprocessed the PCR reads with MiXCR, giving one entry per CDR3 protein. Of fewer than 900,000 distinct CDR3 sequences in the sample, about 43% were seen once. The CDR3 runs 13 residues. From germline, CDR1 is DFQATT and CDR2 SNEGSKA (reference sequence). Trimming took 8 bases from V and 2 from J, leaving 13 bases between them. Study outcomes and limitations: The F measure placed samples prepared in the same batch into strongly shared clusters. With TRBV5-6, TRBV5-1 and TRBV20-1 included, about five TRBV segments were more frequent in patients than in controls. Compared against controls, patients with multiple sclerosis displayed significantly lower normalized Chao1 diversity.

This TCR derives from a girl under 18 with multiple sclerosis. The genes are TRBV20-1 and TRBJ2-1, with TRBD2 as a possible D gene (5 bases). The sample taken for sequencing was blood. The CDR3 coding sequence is TGCAGTAACACTAGGCCAACCTACAATGAGCAGTTCTTC. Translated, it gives CSNTRPTYNEQFF.